Each of the 9 T cell receptor beta chains below was sequenced from the same sample in a study of cytomegalovirus exposure and HLA in healthy donors. The primer mix had 60 Vbeta and 13 Jbeta primers. TCRdb's copy holds only in-frame clones and misses some; the assay was immunoSEQ multiplex PCR. The sample data list about 200,000 clones. Sequencing was done on a sample of PBMCs. All receptors come from a boy between 5 and 17 years old in good health and CMV-seronegative.

The CDR3 region is CASSLSGGKETQYF. CDR3 coding DNA: TGTGCCAGCAGCCTCAGCGGGGGCAAAGAGACCCAGTACTTC. This chain uses TRBV7-2 with TRBJ2-5; 8 nucleotides align to TRBD2. V shed 5 bases and J 3 bases; nucleotides not matched to a gene: 5. From germline, CDR1 is SGHTA and CDR2 FQGNSA. The CDR3 spans 14 residues.

The chain combines TRBV7-9 with TRBJ1-2; TRBD1 agrees at 8 bases. The germline V gene encodes CDR1 SEHNR and CDR2 FQNEAQ (reference sequence). This CDR3 has 14 residues. The J segment lost 4 bases and the V segment lost 8 bases, leaving 9 bases of the junction unmatched. CDR3 sequence: CASAQGALSYGYTF. CDR3 bases: TGTGCCAGCGCCCAGGGGGCGCTATCCTATGGCTACACCTTC.

The chain links TRBV5-4 to TRBJ1-1; 8 nucleotides match TRBD1. Germline lookup yields CDR1 SGHNT and CDR2 YYREEE (reference sequence). This CDR3 has 13 residues. The junction had 4 bases not matched to a gene; V was cut back by 4 bases and J by 5 bases. The CDR3 loop is CASSPGQGTEAFF. The CDR3 DNA follows: TGTGCCAGCAGCCCAGGACAGGGAACTGAAGCTTTCTTT. The full variable domain, with the rest looked up from reference TRBV5-4 and TRBJ1-1, is ETGVTQSPTHLIKTRGQQVTLRCSSQSGHNTVSWYQQALGQGPQFIFQYYREEENGRGNFPPRFSGLQFPNYSSELNVNALELDDSALYLCASSPGQGTEAFFGQGTRLTVV.

The chain links TRBV6-5 to TRBJ1-6, with a weak D call TRBD1 (6 bases). This CDR3 contains 15 residues. V was pared by 2 bases and J by 2 bases, with 7 bases between. In germline, CDR1 is MNHEY, CDR2 SVGAGI. CDR3 DNA: TGTGCCAGCAGTTACGGACAGACCTATAATTCACCCCTCCACTTT. Protein: CASSYGQTYNSPLHF.

The gene calls are TRBV13 and TRBJ1-4; possible D gene TRBD1, 5 bases. This CDR3 spans 16 amino acids. CDR1 and CDR2 (germline): PRHDT, FYEKMQ (reference sequence). With 5 bases removed from V and 5 bases from J, the gap between germline ends came to 18 bases. The CDR3 sequence is CASSPMITGRNEKLFF. CDR3 bases: TGTGCCAGCAGCCCCATGATTACAGGCCGAAATGAAAAACTGTTTTTT.

The rearrangement links TRBV7-2 to TRBJ2-5; TRBD2 agrees at 11 bases. This CDR3 region has 17 residues. CDR1 and CDR2 from the germline V gene are SGHTA and FQGNSA. J lost 5 bases, V lost 2 bases, and 10 bases had no gene match. The DNA of the CDR3 is TGTGCCAGCAGCTTATCCACTAGCGGGGGCCGAGTGGAGACCCAGTACTTC. Protein sequence: CASSLSTSGGRVETQYF. Together with reference TRBV7-2 and TRBJ2-5, the CDR3 gives the full variable domain: GAGVSQSPSNKVTEKGKDVELRCDPISGHTALYWYRQSLGQGLEFLIYFQGNSAPDKSGLPSDRFSAERTGGSVSTLTIQRTQQEDSAVYLCASSLSTSGGRVETQYFGPGTRLLVL.

This rearrangement joins TRBV5-1 to TRBJ2-1; D unclear. The CDR3 is made up of 10 amino acids. V lost 7 bases and J lost 6, with 5 bases in between. Germline V gene data show CDR1 as SGHRS and CDR2 as YFSETQ. The CDR3 DNA reads TGCGCCAGCCCCCTCAATGAGCAGTTCTTC. It translates to CASPLNEQFF.

In DNA form, the CDR3 reads TGTGCCAGCAGTTACCTAAGGGCGGGGATAGGCTACACCTTC. Translated, it gives CASSYLRAGIGYTF. The chain has TRBV5-8 and TRBJ1-2; D is undetermined. Trimming pared 5 bases from V and 8 bases from J, leaving 19 bases between. Looked up from germline, CDR1 is SGHTS and CDR2 is YDEGEE. This CDR3 has 14 residues.

The V gene is TRBV9, the J gene TRBJ2-7, with unresolved D. The CDR3 has 15 amino acids. Germline CDR1 is SGDLS and CDR2 is YYNGEE. With 0 bases removed from V and 3 bases from J, the gap between germline ends came to 13 bases. The CDR3 loop is CASSVDIEEGYEQYF. The CDR3 DNA follows: TGTGCCAGCAGCGTAGACATCGAGGAAGGCTACGAGCAGTACTTC.